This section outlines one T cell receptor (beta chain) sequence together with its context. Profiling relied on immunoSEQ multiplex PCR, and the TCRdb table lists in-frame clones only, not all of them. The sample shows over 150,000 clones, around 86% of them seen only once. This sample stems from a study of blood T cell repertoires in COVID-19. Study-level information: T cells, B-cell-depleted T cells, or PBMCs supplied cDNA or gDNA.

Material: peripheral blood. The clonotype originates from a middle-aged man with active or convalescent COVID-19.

The CDR3 spells CASSPPGTRNTEAFF. In nucleotides, the CDR3 is TGTGCCAGCTCACCACCGGGGACACGGAACACTGAAGCTTTCTTT. V usage is TRBV18 and J usage is TRBJ1-1; D perhaps matches TRBD1 (6 bases). CDR1 is KGHSH and CDR2 is LQKENI in the germline V gene. This CDR3 is 15 amino acids long. The germline V and J ends were trimmed by 0 bases and 1 base, with 9 bases remaining between them.